This TCR beta chain was observed in a study of T cell responses to AZD1222 COVID-19 vaccine. Overall study findings and caveats: Clonal diversity was possibly underestimated; the donors were predominantly white British and more often female.

CDR3 length: 14 residues. Germline assignment: CDR1 MDHEN and CDR2 SYDVKM. The ends were cut back, 7 bases at V and 5 bases at J, with 18 bases in the middle. TCRdb's copy holds only in-frame clones and misses some; the assay was immunoSEQ multiplex PCR. The sample holds about 160,000 clones; roughly nine tenths are singletons and the top ten take about 1.9%. This clone showed up just once. What it binds is unknown. The sequencing used peripheral blood, collected on day 0 of AZD1222 vaccination. The source of this sequence is an adult in good health. This chain uses TRBV28 with TRBJ2-7, with TRBD1 as a possible D gene (5 bases). The CDR3 nucleotides are TGTGCCAGCACCGAAGACAGCACCTATAACGAGCAGTACTTC. Encoded protein: CASTEDSTYNEQYF.